One TCR beta chain is described in this entry. Its matching antigen is unknown. This specimen comes from a study of OX40 agonist ivuxolimab in advanced cancers. Study-wide background: Three individuals attained partial responses, comprising one hepatocellular carcinoma case and two cutaneous melanoma cases. Study-wide results and caveats: There were, on average, more expanded clones in CD8+ T cells than in CD4+.

With autoimmune disease history or systemic immunosuppression, patients were excluded. Researchers took blood at baseline, on cycle 4 day 1, and on cycle 7 day 1. Trimming took 1 base from V and 3 from J, leaving 14 bases between them. This CDR3 has 16 residues. Germline CDR1 and CDR2: SGHTA and FQGNSA. TCRdb keeps only in-frame clones here, not all; method: immunoSEQ multiplex PCR. This sample has some 60,000 clones, with 84% found just once. This TCR was sampled from an adult with an advanced solid tumor such as melanoma, head and neck, liver or kidney cancer. This chain joins TRBV7-2 and TRBJ2-3; D assignment may be TRBD1 or TRBD2 (6 bases each). Material: CD4+ or CD8+ T cells sorted from blood, obtained in a trial of the OX40 agonist ivuxolimab. CDR3 amino acids: CASSLDGGQGTDTQYF. CDR3 nucleotide sequence: TGTGCCAGCAGCTTAGATGGGGGGCAGGGGACAGATACGCAGTATTTT.